The next 13 T cell receptor beta chains were all read from a single sample in a study of graft-versus-host responses after intestinal transplantation. Sequencing was performed with immunoSEQ multiplex PCR; in TCRdb, only in-frame clones are kept and a portion is missing. The sample has about 88,000 clones; about 90% are singletons. Antigen specificity for these receptors is unknown. Sequencing was performed on unstimulated CD4+ T cells sorted from spleen or lymph node cells, taken before intestinal transplant. Receptor source: a human donor who received an intestinal transplant.

The chain carries TRBV10-3 and TRBJ1-1; 11 bases map to TRBD1. This CDR3 comprises 17 residues. CDR1 ENHRY and CDR2 SYGVKD come from the germline V gene. After removal of 10 bases from V and 6 bases from J, the junction contained 19 bases not matched to a gene. The CDR3 bases are TGTGCCACCCGAGAGTCCGGGACAGGGGGGATCGGTGCTGAAGCTTTCTTT. Translating gives CATRESGTGGIGAEAFF.

A single count supports this clone. The chain uses TRBV4-2 and TRBJ2-3, with 10 positions matching TRBD2. In germline, CDR1 is LGHNA, CDR2 YNFKEQ. J gave up 1 base and V 8 bases, and 9 bases lay outside the gene matches. This CDR3 has 16 residues. The CDR3 loop is CASSLAGTSGTDTQYF. The CDR3 DNA reads TGTGCCAGCTCCCTGGCCGGGACTAGCGGCACAGATACGCAGTATTTT.

This sequence joins TRBV25-1 and TRBJ2-3; 9 positions agree with TRBD1. J lost 3 bases, V lost 10 bases, and 8 bases had no gene match. The CDR3 runs to 14 residues. Germline CDR1 reads MGHDK; CDR2 reads SYGVNS. CDR3: CATRDREWTDTQYF. As DNA, the CDR3 is TGTGCCACCCGGGACAGGGAGTGGACAGATACGCAGTATTTT.

V and J are TRBV18 and TRBJ2-1, with 7 bases fitting TRBD1. There are 17 residues in the CDR3. V gave up 6 bases and J gave up 0 bases; unmatched junction bases: 11. The germline gives CDR1 KGHSH, CDR2 LQKENI. The CDR3 spells CASSMGQLRSSYNEQFF. The CDR3, as DNA: TGTGCCAGCTCTATGGGACAGTTGAGGAGCTCCTACAATGAGCAGTTCTTC.

V usage is TRBV12-5 and J usage is TRBJ1-2, with D possibly matching TRBD1 (5 bases). The V end lost 7 bases, the J end lost 3 bases, and 12 bases lay between the germline ends. CDR1 and CDR2 from the germline V gene are LGHNT and FRNRAP. The CDR3 contains 13 residues. The CDR3 spells CASAIDRYYGYTF. The CDR3 nucleotides are TGTGCTAGTGCCATCGACAGATACTATGGCTACACCTTC.

The chain carries TRBV11-2 and TRBJ1-1; D ambiguous. The CDR3 has 15 residues. The V end lost 1 base, the J end lost 2 bases, and 11 bases lay between the germline ends. CDR1 SGHAT and CDR2 FQNNGV come from the germline V gene. Written as DNA, the CDR3 is TGTGCCAGCAGCTTAGGGGCACTGACCAACACTGAAGCTTTCTTT. Encoded protein: CASSLGALTNTEAFF.

This chain links TRBV6-1 with TRBJ1-2, with D perhaps TRBD1 (6 bases). The germline gives CDR1 MNHNS, CDR2 SASEGT. The CDR3 is 13 residues long. V lost 5 bases to trimming and J lost 4 bases, with 11 bases between them. The CDR3: CASSRTASYGYTF. The CDR3 DNA reads TGTGCCAGCAGTCGGACAGCCTCCTATGGCTACACCTTC.

The rearrangement uses TRBV7-2 and TRBJ2-2; D not certain. The CDR3 extends over 15 amino acids. CDR1 and CDR2 (germline): SGHTA, FQGNSA. Trimming took 1 base from V and 3 from J, leaving 9 bases between them. The CDR3, as DNA: TGTGCCAGCAGCTTAGGCTGGGCCGACACCGGGGAGCTGTTTTTT. Protein product: CASSLGWADTGELFF.

This chain joins TRBV5-1 and TRBJ1-6; 7 nucleotides match TRBD1. Trimming at V came to 2 bases and at J to 6 bases, leaving 14 bases not matched to a gene. The CDR3 runs to 18 residues. Germline values: CDR1 SGHRS, CDR2 YFSETQ. The CDR3 is CASSFTGTVNPTNSPLHF. CDR3 bases: TGCGCCAGCAGCTTTACCGGGACAGTCAACCCCACTAATTCACCCCTCCACTTT.

The rearrangement links TRBV15 to TRBJ2-1, with D unclear. The germline CDR1 and CDR2 sequences are LNHNV and YYDKDF (reference sequence). With 1 base removed from V and 3 bases from J, the gap between germline ends came to 7 bases. The CDR3 sequence is 14 residues long. CDR3 residues: CATSRVALYNEQFF. CDR3 DNA sequence: TGTGCCACCAGCAGAGTTGCACTCTACAATGAGCAGTTCTTC.

CDR3 sequence: CASSYLAVGDIQYF. In nucleotides, the CDR3 is TGTGCCAGCAGTTACCTAGCGGTCGGGGACATTCAGTACTTC. The chain joins TRBV6-6 to TRBJ2-4; TRBD2 aligns across 7 bases. Looked up from germline, CDR1 is MNHNY and CDR2 is SVGAGI (reference sequence). V trimming: 2 bases; J trimming: 8 bases; junction bases outside the gene matches: 6. This CDR3 is built from 14 residues.

This chain joins TRBV10-3 and TRBJ2-7; unclear D gene. The germline V gene encodes CDR1 ENHRY and CDR2 SYGVKD. With 1 base removed from V and 4 bases from J, the gap between germline ends came to 14 bases. The CDR3 consists of 15 residues. CDR3: CAISEYTREAYEQYF. The CDR3 bases are TGTGCCATCAGTGAGTATACCCGAGAGGCTTACGAGCAGTACTTC.

This chain links TRBV18 with TRBJ1-2; 7 bases fit TRBD1. V lost 3 bases to trimming and J lost 8 bases; unmatched junction nucleotides: 9. The CDR3 loop spans 14 amino acids. Germline CDR1 KGHSH, CDR2 LQKENI. The CDR3 sequence is CASSPEGARVGYTF. The CDR3 nucleotides read TGTGCCAGCTCACCGGAGGGGGCCCGAGTCGGCTACACCTTC. Combining the CDR3 with reference TRBV18 and TRBJ1-2 gives the whole variable domain NAGVMQNPRHLVRRRGQEARLRCSPMKGHSHVYWYRQLPEEGLKFMVYLQKENIIDESGMPKERFSAEFPKEGPSILRIQQVVRGDSAAYFCASSPEGARVGYTFGSGTRLTVV.